The clone carrying this T cell receptor (beta chain) has a handful of counts. The antigen remains unidentified. This sample was included in a study of T cells after yellow fever vaccination. Overall study findings and caveats: Of the clonotypes, a small share occurred in both CD4 and CD8 compartments. Researchers report a weaker secondary response that nonetheless peaked faster, day 5 versus 15.

Template switching with 5'RACE generated the TCR cDNA and added a universal primer site and UMIs. MiXCR, run by TCRdb on the 5' RACE reads, gives a single entry per CDR3 protein. The table includes approximately 550,000 distinct CDR3 sequences, roughly 21% detected once. Germline V gene lookup returns CDR1 KGHDR and CDR2 SFDVKD. The CDR3 length is 15 residues. The V and J ends lost 4 bases and 7 bases, in that order; junction bases with no gene match: 6. This sequence was found in a young man who received the YFV17D yellow fever vaccine. Sequencing used PBMCs, obtained 15 days after the yellow fever booster vaccination. This chain connects TRBV24-1 to TRBJ1-5, with 10 bases identical to TRBD1. In DNA form, the CDR3 reads TGTGCCACCAGTGACTCGACAGGGGGCGAACAGCCCCAGCATTTT. Its translation is CATSDSTGGEQPQHF.